The entry below gives a single TCR beta chain sequence along with its context. The CDR3 contains 16 residues. In germline, CDR1 is SGHRS, CDR2 YFSETQ. Trimming left V 3 bases short and J 3 bases short, with 13 bases between. Original processing methods: The authors estimated nucleated cell counts from reference gene primer amplification. Profiled with immunoSEQ multiplex PCR; TCRdb holds only in-frame clones, not every one. V, J and clone size were drawn from that table, and D and trimming were deduced from the DNA. The sample carries about 250,000 clones, 79% recorded once. These data belong to a study of blood T cell repertoires in COVID-19. Overall study context: COVID-19 samples from acute and convalescent phases originated in the United States, Italy and Spain. PBMCs, B-cell-depleted T cells, or T cells provided the cDNA or gDNA that made up the material.

The receptor was isolated from a woman in her 40s with active or convalescent COVID-19. This chain joins TRBV5-1 and TRBJ1-6; unclear D gene. Material for sequencing was peripheral blood. CDR3 in DNA: TGCGCCAGCAGCTGGGCACGTATCGACTATAATTCACCCCTCCACTTT. Encoded protein: CASSWARIDYNSPLHF.